This T cell receptor beta chain was recovered during a study of blood T cell repertoires in COVID-19 (dated by TCRdb to 2020 to 2021). Some background on the complete study: The collaborator samples originated in the United States, Italy and Spain and spanned the acute and convalescent phases of COVID-19. Subjects who had been exposed to COVID-19, were actively infected with it, or had recovered from it provided the deeply sampled blood TCRbeta repertoires that made up the dataset. A freely available public database, intended as a resource for researchers studying the immune response to SARS-CoV-2, is where the repertoires were released. The prospective study material was composed of cDNA or gDNA derived from T cells, B-cell-depleted T cells, or PBMCs. Samples came from the ongoing ImmuneRACE study (first 160 participants) plus 1,254 subjects from 6 global collaborators. The sample metadata nearly always contained a de-identified subject ID, COVID-19 status, age in years and sex. Where available, HLA class I and class II types were taken from metadata supplied by the sample provider and were not determined by assay-based typing.

TCRbeta CDR3 regions were amplified from genomic DNA by means of the immunoSEQ Assay, a bias-controlled multiplex PCR. In the authors' own workflow: Within the assay, amplification of reference gene primers was used to estimate how many nucleated cells each sample contained. To quantify the absolute abundance of each unique TCRbeta CDR3 rearrangement, sequence reads were collapsed and filtered. Productive Simpson clonality was computed per sample as the square root of Simpson's diversity index over productive rearrangements. TCRdb carries this immuneACCESS record with in-frame sequences only. Its versions omit some clonotypes, under half of them owing to an unresolved V gene in the studies checked, with the rest unexplained. Clone size and V and J calls were adopted from that table, with D and trimming inferred from the DNA. The sample yields approximately 52,000 clones; 85% were counted once. About 9.4% of the sample goes to the ten largest clones.

Including cysteine and phenylalanine, the CDR3 has 20 amino acids. CDR3 DNA only is kept here, 60 bases in frame from base 1. At the junction V is shortened by 5 bases and J by 0 bases, with 28 bases in between. Taken from the germline V gene, the CDR1 and CDR2 loops are SNHLY and FYNNEI. On this clone itself: This clone's antigen is unknown. Per-nucleotide qualities are absent, and no much larger clonotype sits a single base away.

What the authors observed across the whole study: Clinical and demographic metadata were provided uncurated, with the amount varying by source and participant.

The collaborating institutions used their own protocols to collect whole blood in K2EDTA tubes. For TCRbeta analysis, collaborator samples were shipped as frozen whole blood, as isolated PBMCs, or as DNA extracted from either sample type. Material: peripheral blood. The chain links TRBV2 with TRBJ2-5; TRBD2 is possibly the D segment (8 matching bases). This clonotype originated in a human donor in a cohort sampled during active COVID-19. The CDR3 has the sequence CASSLDRVELAGPNQETQYF. The DNA is TGTGCCAGCAGTTTAGACAGGGTGGAGCTAGCGGGCCCCAACCAAGAGACCCAGTACTTC.